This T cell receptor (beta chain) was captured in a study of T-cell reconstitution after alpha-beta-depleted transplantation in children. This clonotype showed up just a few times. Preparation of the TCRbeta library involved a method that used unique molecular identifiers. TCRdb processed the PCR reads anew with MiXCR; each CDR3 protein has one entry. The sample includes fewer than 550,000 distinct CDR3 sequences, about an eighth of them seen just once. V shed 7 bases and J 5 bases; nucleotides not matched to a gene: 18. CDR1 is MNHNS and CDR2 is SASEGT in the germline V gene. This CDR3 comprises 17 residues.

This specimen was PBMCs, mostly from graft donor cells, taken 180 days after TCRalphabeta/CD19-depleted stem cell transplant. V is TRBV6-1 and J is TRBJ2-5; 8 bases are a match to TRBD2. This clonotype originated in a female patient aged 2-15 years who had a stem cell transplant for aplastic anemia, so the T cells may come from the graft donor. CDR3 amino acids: CASKEPTSGLTSETQYF. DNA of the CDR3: TGTGCCAGCAAGGAACCAACTAGCGGTTTGACCTCGGAGACCCAGTACTTC.